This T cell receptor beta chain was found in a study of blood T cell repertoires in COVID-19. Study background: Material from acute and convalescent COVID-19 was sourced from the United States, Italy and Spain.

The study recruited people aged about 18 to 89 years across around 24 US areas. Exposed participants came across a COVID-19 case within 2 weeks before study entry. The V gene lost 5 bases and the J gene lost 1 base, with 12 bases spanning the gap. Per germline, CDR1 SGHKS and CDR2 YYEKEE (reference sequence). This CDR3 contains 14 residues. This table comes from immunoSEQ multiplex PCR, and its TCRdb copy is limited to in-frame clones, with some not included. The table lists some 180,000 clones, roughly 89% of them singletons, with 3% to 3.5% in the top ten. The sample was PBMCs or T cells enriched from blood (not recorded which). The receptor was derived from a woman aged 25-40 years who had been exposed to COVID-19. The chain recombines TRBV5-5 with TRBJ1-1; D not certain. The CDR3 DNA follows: TGTGCCAGCAGTTCAGGTTCCTGGAACACTGAAGCTTTCTTT. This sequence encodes CASSSGSWNTEAFF.